These 10 T cell receptor beta chains were all obtained from the same sample, sequenced in a study of T-cell memory formation after mild COVID-19 (dated by TCRdb to the early 2020s). Libraries were prepared through 5' RACE. The instrument given in TCRdb is Illumina NovaSeq 6000. In TCRdb, the public reads were trimmed at Q25 with fastp and aligned with MiXCR, with productive beta chains retained. Each entry is one CDR3 protein sequence, shown with its most common DNA and genes. The sample includes about 610,000 distinct CDR3 sequences, with roughly a sixth observed a single time. The ten largest clones add up to about 8.1% of the sample. The specimen was PBMCs or a T cell subset sorted from them (not recorded which). The origin of the receptors is an adult woman who had mild COVID-19 (a few samples of this study predate the infection). The sample titles of this study are shuffled in the database, so cell type and time point are left out; the donor was told from shared clones.

This chain joins TRBV5-1 and TRBJ2-1, with a possible D match to TRBD2 (6 bases). The germline V and J ends were trimmed by 0 bases and 7 bases, with 17 bases remaining between them. The CDR3 has 16 amino acids. Germline V gives CDR1 SGHRS, CDR2 YFSETQ. CDR3 amino acids: CASSLAPGVTRNEQFF. The CDR3 DNA reads TGCGCCAGCAGCTTGGCCCCGGGAGTTACAAGGAATGAGCAGTTCTTC.

This clonotype was observed a few times. The CDR3 sequence: CASSPGLAGRQETQYF. The CDR3, as DNA: TGTGCCAGCAGCCCAGGGCTAGCGGGTCGTCAAGAGACCCAGTACTTC. The rearrangement links TRBV7-9 to TRBJ2-5; TRBD2 matches at 8 bases. Germline trimming cut 5 bases from V and 2 bases from J; bases unmatched to any gene: 10. The CDR3 spans 16 residues. CDR1 and CDR2 (germline): SEHNR, FQNEAQ (reference sequence).

This clonotype has a count of ten or more. At one of its ends the junction is not consistent with the germline gene, which may arise from a read error. The chain combines TRBV11-2 with TRBJ2-1, with D tentatively TRBD2 (6 bases). This CDR3 spans 13 amino acids. CDR1 and CDR2 from the germline V gene are SGHAT and FQNNGV. The CDR3 reads CASSSPTSLQTSF. In DNA form, the CDR3 reads TGTGCCAGCAGCTCACCTACTAGCCTCCAGACCTCCTTC. The full variable domain, rest sourced from reference TRBV11-2 and TRBJ2-1, is EAGVAQSPRYKIIEKRQSVAFWCNPISGHATLYWYQQILGQGPKLLIQFQNNGVVDDSQLPKDRFSAERLKGVDSTLKIQPAKLEDSAVYLCASSSPTSLQTSFGPGTRLTVL.

The J gene is TRBJ2-1, the V gene TRBV4-1; D gene unclear. Per germline, CDR1 MGHRA and CDR2 YSYEKL. The ends were cut back, 1 base at V and 10 bases at J, with 14 bases in the middle. The CDR3 extends over 14 amino acids. The CDR3 reads CASSQVNSLREQFF. For the CDR3, the DNA is TGCGCCAGCAGCCAAGTAAATTCCTTGCGGGAGCAGTTCTTC.

The chain uses TRBV2 and TRBJ2-1; 9 bases align to TRBD2. With 6 bases clipped from V and 6 bases from J, the junction kept 9 bases outside the gene matches. The CDR3 has 15 amino acids. Germline CDR1 and CDR2: SNHLY and FYNNEI. This chain's CDR3 is CASSALAGKGNEQFF. The CDR3 coding sequence is TGTGCCAGCAGCGCTCTAGCGGGGAAGGGCAATGAGCAGTTCTTC.

The V call is TRBV11-2, the J call TRBJ2-5; possibly TRBD2 for D (6 bases). Germline V CDR1 and CDR2: SGHAT, FQNNGV. V was pared by 1 base and J by 2 bases, with 11 bases between. The CDR3 spans 15 residues. The DNA for the CDR3 is TGTGCCAGCAGCTTAGTAGCGGCGCCTCAAGAGACCCAGTACTTC. This sequence encodes CASSLVAAPQETQYF.

This chain joins TRBV6-5 and TRBJ2-2; no definite D call. Germline values: CDR1 MNHEY, CDR2 SVGAGI. This CDR3 region has 14 residues. V dropped 2 bases and J dropped 7 bases, with 11 bases sitting between them. Here the CDR3 DNA reads TGTGCCAGCAGTTACAGTTTGGGTGTCGGGGAGCTGTTTTTT. It codes for CASSYSLGVGELFF.

This clonotype was counted between two and nine times. V usage is TRBV12-3 or TRBV12-4 and J usage is TRBJ1-2; 9 bases match TRBD1. This CDR3 has 15 residues. V dropped 3 bases and J dropped 8; count of bases not matched to a gene: 10. The CDR3 nucleotides read TGTGCCAGCAGTTTTCGTCGTAGACAGGGGGAGGGCTACACCTTC. Translation gives CASSFRRRQGEGYTF.

The chain carries TRBV3-1 and TRBJ1-2; D remains ambiguous. The CDR3 has 12 residues. V lost 1 base, J lost 13 bases, and 13 bases lay in between. CDR1 and CDR2 (germline): LGHDT, YNNKEL (reference sequence). The CDR3 loop reads CASSQAEATLTF. CDR3 DNA: TGTGCCAGCAGCCAAGCTGAGGCCACCCTCACCTTC.

This clonotype was seen more than once but under ten times. V is TRBV5-1 and J is TRBJ1-1, with D unclear. CDR1 SGHRS and CDR2 YFSETQ come from the germline V gene. This CDR3 has 12 residues. V lost 0 bases and J lost 11, with 11 bases in between. In DNA form, the CDR3 reads TGCGCCAGCAGCTTGGCCGGGCGACGGGCTTTCTTT. Translating gives CASSLAGRRAFF.